This T cell receptor (beta chain) was retrieved from a study of shared clonotypes between healthy human individuals. The data were produced by immunoSEQ multiplex PCR, yet TCRdb's version contains in-frame clones alone and is incomplete. The table lists 780,000 or so clones, about two thirds of them singletons. Overall study findings and caveats: Since donors were few, the genetic and exposure-history diversity represented was limited. Rarefaction analysis demonstrated incomplete sorted-subset sequencing notwithstanding large depth.

Comment on this clone: Its antigen remains unidentified.

The sample taken for sequencing was memory CD4+ T cells sorted from blood. Subset defined: CD45RA-negative fraction. The sequence was collected from a woman aged 25 to 39 in good health.

CDR3 region: CASSQESAGETQYF. The CDR3 region has the DNA TGCGCCAGCAGCCAAGAATCGGCAGGGGAGACCCAGTACTTC. The chain has TRBV4-1 and TRBJ2-5; D possibly corresponds to TRBD1 (5 bases). V was trimmed by 0 bases and J by 5 bases, leaving 10 bases between them. The CDR3 length is 14 residues. Germline lookup yields CDR1 MGHRA and CDR2 YSYEKL.